This section outlines one T cell receptor beta chain sequence together with its context. This specimen comes from a study of T cells in Graves' hyperthyroidism and ophthalmopathy. Researchers defined stable Graves' hyperthyroidism as no ophthalmopathy progression within 18 months. Researchers barred patients who had uncontrolled infection, other autoimmune disease, pregnancy or lactation. TCR beta CDR3 regions were amplified from RNA. The HTBI primer set was used in a first-round RT-PCR of the TCR CDR3. TCRdb reprocessed the multiplex PCR reads with MiXCR, giving one entry per CDR3 protein. Among a few hundred thousand distinct CDR3 sequences listed, 12% to 15% were seen once. In germline, CDR1 is MDHEN, CDR2 SYDVKM. The V end was cut by 4 bases, the J end by 6 bases, with 6 bases between. This CDR3 is built from 11 residues.

This sequence originates from a middle-aged woman with Graves' hyperthyroidism. Source material: blood. The V and J genes are TRBV28 and TRBJ1-1; D is undetermined. DNA for the CDR3: TGTGCCAGCAGTTACGCCTCTGAAGCTTTCTTT. Protein product: CASSYASEAFF.